This T cell receptor beta chain was profiled in a study of blood T cell repertoires in COVID-19. In the study overall: Sites in the United States, Italy and Spain provided acute and convalescent COVID-19 samples.

Profiled with immunoSEQ multiplex PCR; TCRdb holds only in-frame clones, not every one. Of 180,000 or so clones in the sample, over 80% were seen once. The CDR3 spans 14 residues. Germline CDR1 reads SNHLY; CDR2 reads FYNNEI. V dropped 6 bases and J dropped 3 bases, with 14 bases sitting between them. The chain recombines TRBV2 with TRBJ1-1; D possibly corresponds to TRBD1 (6 bases). The sequencing sample was made of PBMCs or T cells enriched from blood (not recorded which). The TCR comes from a woman aged 55-70 years who had recovered from COVID-19. CDR3 bases: TGTGCCAGCAGCAAAACAGGGTACGACACTGAAGCTTTCTTT. This gives the protein CASSKTGYDTEAFF.